Sequencing of this TCR beta chain was carried out in a study of type 1 regulatory T cells. Study overall: This in vitro CD4 product, T-allo10, is enriched for Tr1 cells and alloantigen-specific. Whole-study findings and limits: Type 1 regulatory T cells had a more restricted TCR repertoire than non-type 1 regulatory T cells.

TCRdb used MiXCR to reprocess the reads, holding one entry per CDR3 protein. The sample lists roughly 62,000 distinct CDR3 sequences, over 50% occurring once. The germline V gene encodes CDR1 MNHEY and CDR2 SMNVEV (reference sequence). CDR3 size: 13 residues. Concerning this clonotype: The target antigen is unknown. At one end the junction does not follow the germline gene, possibly because of a read error.

What was sequenced was cultured non-Tr1 T cells, either the whole culture or a sorted T cell fraction (not recorded which). This sequence joins TRBV27 and TRBJ2-7; a weak D match, TRBD2 (6 bases). The clonotype originates from a human donor in good health. The CDR3 sequence: CASRRDGSYERYF. The CDR3, as DNA: TGTGCCAGCAGGCGGGACGGTTCCTACGAGCGGTACTTC.